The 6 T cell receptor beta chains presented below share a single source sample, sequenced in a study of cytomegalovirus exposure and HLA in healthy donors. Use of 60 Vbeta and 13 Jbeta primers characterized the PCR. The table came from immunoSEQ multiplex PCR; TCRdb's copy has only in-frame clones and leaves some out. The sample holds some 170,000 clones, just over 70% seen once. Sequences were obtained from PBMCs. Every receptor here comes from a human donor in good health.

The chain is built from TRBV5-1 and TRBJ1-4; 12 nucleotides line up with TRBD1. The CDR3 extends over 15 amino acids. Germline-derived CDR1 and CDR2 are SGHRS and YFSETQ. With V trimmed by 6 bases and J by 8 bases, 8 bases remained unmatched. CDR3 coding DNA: TGCGCCAGCACGAATCCCGGGACAGGGGGCGAAAAACTGTTTTTT. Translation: CASTNPGTGGEKLFF. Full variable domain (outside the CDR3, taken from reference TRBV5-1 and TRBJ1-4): KAGVTQTPRYLIKTRGQQVTLSCSPISGHRSVSWYQQTPGQGLQFLFEYFSETQRNKGNFPGRFSGRQFSNSRSEMNVSTLELGDSALYLCASTNPGTGGEKLFFGSGTQLSVL.

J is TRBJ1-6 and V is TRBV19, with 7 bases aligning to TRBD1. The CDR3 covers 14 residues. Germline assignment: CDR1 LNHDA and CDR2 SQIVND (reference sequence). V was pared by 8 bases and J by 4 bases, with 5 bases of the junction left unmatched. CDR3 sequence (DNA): TGTGCCAGTGGGGACAGCGAGTATAATTCACCCCTCCACTTT. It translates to CASGDSEYNSPLHF.

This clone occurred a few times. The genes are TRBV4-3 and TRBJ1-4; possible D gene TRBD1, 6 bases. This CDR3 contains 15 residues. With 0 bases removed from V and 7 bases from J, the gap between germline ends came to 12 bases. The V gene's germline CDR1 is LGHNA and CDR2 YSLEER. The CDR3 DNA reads TGCGCCAGCAGCCAAGATTACAGGGCGAGTGAAAAACTGTTTTTT. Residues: CASSQDYRASEKLFF.

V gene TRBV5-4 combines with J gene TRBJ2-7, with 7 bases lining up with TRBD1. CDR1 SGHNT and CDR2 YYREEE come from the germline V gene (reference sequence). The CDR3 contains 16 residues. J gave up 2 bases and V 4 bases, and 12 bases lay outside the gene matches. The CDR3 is CASSPNIGTAAYEQYF. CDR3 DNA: TGTGCCAGCAGCCCTAACATCGGGACAGCAGCCTACGAGCAGTACTTC.

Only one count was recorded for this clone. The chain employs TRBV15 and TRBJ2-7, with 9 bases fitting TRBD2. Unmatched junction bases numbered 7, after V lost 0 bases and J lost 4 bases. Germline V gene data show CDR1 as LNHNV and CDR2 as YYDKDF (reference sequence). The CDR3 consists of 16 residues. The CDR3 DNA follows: TGTGCCACCAGCAGAGAGTCGCGGGGGGGCCTATACGAGCAGTACTTC. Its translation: CATSRESRGGLYEQYF.

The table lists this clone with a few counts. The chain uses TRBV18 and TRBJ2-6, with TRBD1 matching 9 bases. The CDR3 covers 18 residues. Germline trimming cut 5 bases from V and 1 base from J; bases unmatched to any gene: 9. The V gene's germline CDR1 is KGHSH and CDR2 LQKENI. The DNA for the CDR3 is TGTGCCAGCTCAGAAATGACAGGGGGAAAGTCTGGGGCCAACGTCCTGACTTTC. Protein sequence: CASSEMTGGKSGANVLTF.